The rows below give T cell receptor beta chains drawn from one sample of a study of radiotherapy plus CTLA-4 blockade in lung cancer. Clones were read by immunoSEQ multiplex PCR, and TCRdb kept only the in-frame ones, dropping some. Among 40,000 to 45,000 clones listed, 60% to 80% were seen once. This sample comprised peripheral blood, obtained from a patient treated with radiotherapy plus ipilimumab. The receptors shown here come from a human donor with non-small cell lung cancer who had stable disease on radiotherapy plus ipilimumab. The CDR3 runs from the conserved cysteine through the conserved F or W. The D gene is left open where the match is weak. The size entry is marked missing in some rows and otherwise reads once, few, many or a size class.

-	TRBV6-1	TRBD1	TRBJ2-1	TGTGCCAGCACTGACAGGGGATCCTACAATGAGCAGTTCTTC	CASTDRGSYNEQFF
few	TRBV6-5	-	TRBJ2-7	TGTGCCAGCAGTCGGGATCTCACCGCCCTCTACGAGCAGTACTTC	CASSRDLTALYEQYF
-	TRBV5-5	TRBD1	TRBJ1-3	TGTGCCAGCAGCCCAGGGACAGCCTCTGGAAACACCATATATTTT	CASSPGTASGNTIYF
-	TRBV10-2	-	TRBJ1-2	TGCGCCAGCACCAGGGTAGGAAATGGCTACACCTTC	CASTRVGNGYTF
few	TRBV11-3	TRBD1	TRBJ2-1	TGTGCCAGCAGCCAAATAGGGACAGGGGAGGACAATGAGCAGTTCTTC	CASSQIGTGEDNEQFF
-	TRBV5-6	TRBD2	TRBJ2-7	TGTGCCAGCAGCCGAACCGGGACTAGCGGTTACGAGCAGTACTTC	CASSRTGTSGYEQYF
-	TRBV19	-	TRBJ2-1	TGTGCCAGCGCCGCCAGCTCCTACAATGAGCAGTTCTTC	CASAASSYNEQFF
-	TRBV27	TRBD1	TRBJ2-2	TGTGCCAGCAGTCTTGACAGGGGTACCGGGGAGCTGTTTTTT	CASSLDRGTGELFF
-	TRBV28	TRBD1	TRBJ2-7	TGTGCCAGCAACACACCAGGGGGTCACTACGAGCAGTACTTC	CASNTPGGHYEQYF
-	TRBV7-6	TRBD1	TRBJ2-2	TGTGCCAGCAGCTTATCGCCAGACAGGGGACCCGGGGAGCTGTTTTTT	CASSLSPDRGPGELFF
-	TRBV2	-	TRBJ2-5	TGTGCCAGCAGTGAAGCGCATGGTGGGGGGGCATCTCAAGAGACCCAGTACTTC	CASSEAHGGGASQETQYF
-	TRBV10-3	TRBD1	TRBJ1-1	TGTGCCATCAGGGACAGGGGTCTGAACACTGAAGCTTTCTTT	CAIRDRGLNTEAFF
-	TRBV15	-	TRBJ1-2	TGTGCCACCAGCAGAGATTATCCTCCCGGGGGCTACACCTTC	CATSRDYPPGGYTF
-	TRBV2	TRBD1	TRBJ1-2	TGTGCCAGCAGTGCTACCGGGACAGGAATGAGAGGCTACACCTTC	CASSATGTGMRGYTF
-	TRBV7-2	-	TRBJ1-5	TGTGCCAGCAGCCCCAGCGGGGTTCTCAATCAGCCCCAGCATTTT	CASSPSGVLNQPQHF
-	TRBV19	-	TRBJ2-3	TGTGCCACGTCTCGGGGAGACACAGATACGCAGTATTTT	CATSRGDTDTQYF
few	TRBV5-6	-	TRBJ1-6	TGTGCCAGCAGCTCGAATGGGGCCTCTGGATCCCTCCACTTT	CASSSNGASGSLHF
few	TRBV11-3	TRBD1	TRBJ1-6	TGTGCCAGCAGCTTATTCGGAGGGGGCAAGGAGAATTCACCCCTCCACTTT	CASSLFGGGKENSPLHF
-	TRBV2	-	TRBJ1-1	TGTGCCAGCAGGAGGGGGATGGAGACTGAAGCTTTCTTT	CASRRGMETEAFF
-	TRBV27	-	TRBJ2-7	TGTGCCAGCAGAGCCCTAAGGGGGAGCTCCTACGAGCAGTACTTC	CASRALRGSSYEQYF
-	TRBV29-1	TRBD1	TRBJ1-2	TGCAGCGTCCTTACTCCGACAGGGTCCTATGGCTACACCTTC	CSVLTPTGSYGYTF
-	TRBV5-4	TRBD2	TRBJ2-3	TGTGCCAGCAGCTCACCTTGGGGCGGGGGGGACTCTAGCACAGATACGCAGTATTTT	CASSSPWGGGDSSTDTQYF
few	TRBV27	TRBD1	TRBJ2-2	TGTGCCAGCAGTTGGATGGGGACAGGGACCCTGGCGAACACCGGGGAGCTGTTTTTT	CASSWMGTGTLANTGELFF
few	TRBV27	TRBD1	TRBJ2-6	TGTGCCAGCAGTCTGGGACAGGTAGGGTCTGGGGCCAACGTCCTGACTTTC	CASSLGQVGSGANVLTF
few	TRBV10-3	TRBD1	TRBJ1-6	TGTGCCATAAGGGACAGGGATAATTCACCCCTCCACTTT	CAIRDRDNSPLHF
-	TRBV9	TRBD1	TRBJ1-1	TGTGCCAGCAGCGTGGGTGGGACAGGGGGCTTAGACACTGAAGCTTTCTTT	CASSVGGTGGLDTEAFF
-	TRBV7-6	-	TRBJ1-3	TGTGCCAGCAGACCCGACAGTCTTCCTGGAAACACCATATATTTT	CASRPDSLPGNTIYF
few	TRBV7-6	-	TRBJ2-5	TGTGCCAGCAGCTTAGGAGCGGAGCAAGAGACCCAGTACTTC	CASSLGAEQETQYF
-	TRBV5-1	-	TRBJ2-5	TGCGCCAGCAGCTTGCGTCAAGAGACCCAGTACTTC	CASSLRQETQYF
-	TRBV19	-	TRBJ2-3	TGTGCCAGTAGTTCGGGCCCAGGGAGGAGTCCAGATACGCAGTATTTT	CASSSGPGRSPDTQYF
-	TRBV7-9	-	TRBJ1-5	TGTGCCAGCAGCAAAGGGGACAAAGCTAATCAGCCCCAGCATTTT	CASSKGDKANQPQHF
-	TRBV19	TRBD1	TRBJ1-1	TGTGCCAGTGCACAGGGGCCTGAAGCTTTCTTT	CASAQGPEAFF
-	TRBV6-1	-	TRBJ2-5	TGTGCCAGCAGTGATATTGGGGTAGCGAGCGCCCGAGAGACCCAGTACTTC	CASSDIGVASARETQYF
-	TRBV2	TRBD1	TRBJ1-1	TGTGCCAGCAGCGATACTAGGGGGCGCGGTGCTTTCTTT	CASSDTRGRGAFF
-	TRBV5-6	TRBD1	TRBJ1-2	TGTGCCAGCACACCGCAGGGGGCGGCGGGCTACACCTTC	CASTPQGAAGYTF
once	TRBV15	-	TRBJ1-2	TGTGCCACCAGCAGAGCTTGGGAGGCTGGCTACACCTTC	CATSRAWEAGYTF
-	TRBV5-8	-	TRBJ1-5	TGTGCCAGCAGCTCCTTCGGAGGGGCACAAAGCAATCAGCCCCAGCATTTT	CASSSFGGAQSNQPQHF
-	TRBV19	TRBD2	TRBJ2-5	TGTGCCAGTAGTATGAGGCGGGGGGGCCAGAGGGGAGAGACCCAGTACTTC	CASSMRRGGQRGETQYF
-	TRBV5-1	-	TRBJ1-2	TGCGCCAGCAGCTTGGACGGGGGTGGATACACCTTC	CASSLDGGGYTF
-	TRBV7-2	-	TRBJ1-5	TGTGCCAGCAGCTCGGCCAGGAATCAGCCCCAGCATTTT	CASSSARNQPQHF
-	TRBV6-4	-	TRBJ1-1	TGTGCCAGCAGTGCCTCGACAGGGAACACTGAAGCTTTCTTT	CASSASTGNTEAFF
-	TRBV6-1	-	TRBJ1-6	TGTGCCAGCATACTTACGGGAGCTAATTCACCCCTCCACTTT	CASILTGANSPLHF
-	TRBV5-1	TRBD1	TRBJ2-5	TGCGCCAGCAGCTTGGGGACAGGGGTCACTGGAGAGACCCAGTACTTC	CASSLGTGVTGETQYF
-	TRBV6-5	TRBD1	TRBJ1-2	TGTGCCAGCAGTTACAGCAGGACAGGGGGGGGCTATGGCTACACCTTC	CASSYSRTGGGYGYTF
-	TRBV10-2	-	TRBJ1-6	TGCGCCAGCAGTGGGGCAGGGGATAATTCACCCCTCCACTTT	CASSGAGDNSPLHF
-	TRBV6-6	-	TRBJ1-3	TGTGCCAGCAGTTACCCCCCTTCCGGAAACACCATATATTTT	CASSYPPSGNTIYF
-	TRBV5-1	-	TRBJ2-5	TGCGCCAGCAGCTCGGCGGGACAGAAGATAGAGACCCAGTACTTC	CASSSAGQKIETQYF
-	TRBV7-9	TRBD1	TRBJ2-1	TGTGCCAGCAGCCTGCCGGGACAGGGCTACAATGAGCAGTTCTTC	CASSLPGQGYNEQFF
-	TRBV6-1	TRBD1	TRBJ2-3	TGTGCCAGCAGGGGGGACAGGGGGCGAACAGATACGCAGTATTTT	CASRGDRGRTDTQYF
-	TRBV5-5	-	TRBJ2-3	TGTGCCAGCAGCTCCTCTAGCGTAAACACAGATACGCAGTATTTT	CASSSSSVNTDTQYF
-	TRBV7-2	-	TRBJ2-7	TGTGCCAGCAGCTTCACAGGGACCTACGAGCAGTACTTC	CASSFTGTYEQYF
once	TRBV11-1	TRBD2	TRBJ2-3	TGTGCCAGCGCAGCGCGGACTAGCGGTCGCACAGATACGCAGTATTTT	CASAARTSGRTDTQYF